This entry describes one TCR beta chain. Methods used by the authors: The authors estimated nucleated cell counts from reference gene primer amplification. TCRdb's table, derived via immunoSEQ multiplex PCR, lists solely in-frame clones and lacks some. V and J calls plus clone size are reproduced from that table; the DNA served to infer D and trimming. The data show some 390,000 clones, roughly 91% seen once. Germline V gene lookup returns CDR1 KGHSH and CDR2 LQKENI. The length of the CDR3 is 15 residues. V was pared by 0 bases and J by 5 bases, with 10 bases between. This sample was taken from a study of blood T cell repertoires in COVID-19. Participants were aged about 18 to 90 years, lived in roughly 25 US areas, and enrolled virtually. Two negative PCRs, clearance, or symptom resolution were required of recovered Cohort 3 donors.

V is TRBV18 and J is TRBJ2-2, with D perhaps TRBD1 (5 bases). The sample was PBMCs or T cells enriched from blood (not recorded which). This sequence was found in a woman aged 25 to 39 who had recovered from COVID-19. The CDR3 sequence: CASSPPRVGTGELFF. The CDR3 DNA is TGTGCCAGCTCACCACCCAGGGTGGGTACCGGGGAGCTGTTTTTT.